This TCR beta chain was recovered during a study of blood T cell repertoires in COVID-19. This table comes from immunoSEQ multiplex PCR, and its TCRdb copy is limited to in-frame clones, with some not included. The data hold 200,000 to 250,000 clones, with about 91% observed a single time. CDR1 is MNHNS, CDR2 SASEGT, per germline. With V trimmed by 1 base and J by 5 bases, 5 bases remained unmatched. The CDR3 spans 16 residues. Material for sequencing was peripheral blood. The TCR sequence derives from a woman aged 25-40 years with COVID-19, enrolled during active disease. The chain is built from TRBV6-1 and TRBJ2-5, with 12 nucleotides matching TRBD2. CDR3 bases: TGTGCCAGCAGTGAAGGCGGACTAGCGGGAAGGGAGACCCAGTACTTC. Translation gives CASSEGGLAGRETQYF.